The 2 T cell receptor beta chains listed next were all sequenced from one sample in a study of T cell changes during pregnancy in multiple sclerosis. Sequencing used immunoSEQ multiplex PCR; TCRdb keeps in-frame clones, though not all of them. The data hold about 42,000 clones, with roughly 80% observed a single time. Material: CD4+ T cells from peripheral blood mononuclear cells, obtained before pregnancy. These TCRs come from a female donor with multiple sclerosis, enrolled in a pregnancy study.

The chain uses TRBV7-3 and TRBJ2-3; possible D gene TRBD2, 5 bases. Germline CDR1 reads SGHTA; CDR2 reads FQGTGA. The germline V and J ends were trimmed by 4 bases and 6 bases, with 14 bases remaining between them. The CDR3 extends over 14 amino acids. The CDR3 loop reads CASSSSPLGDTQYF. CDR3 DNA: TGTGCCAGCAGCTCCTCACCACTAGGGGATACGCAGTATTTT.

The sample holds one count of this clone. The chain combines TRBV30 with TRBJ1-5, with TRBD1 as a possible D gene (5 bases). This CDR3 comprises 13 residues. V lost 5 bases, J lost 2 bases, and 10 bases lay in between. The germline V gene has CDR1 GTSNPN and CDR2 SVGIG (reference sequence). CDR3 bases: TGTGCCTGGTCCGGAGGGGGCAATCAGCCCCAGCATTTT. Translation: CAWSGGGNQPQHF.